The subject of this entry is one T cell receptor beta chain. Its antigen is as yet unknown. The sample is drawn from a study of vaccination and CD4 T cells after COVID-19. Study context: Blood was drawn a median around 73 days post second dose, range 14 to 241.

Regarding the study as a whole: Of the reactive clones in convalescent patients, a median about 86% showed up only post-vaccination. Within convalescent individuals, 304 out of 307 vaccine-specific clones proved to be spike mono-reactive.

Treatment specified: approximately 10-day PBMC culture with coronavirus spike peptide pools or control peptides (ViraFEST assay). Harvesting of the unexposed donor's CD4+ T cells predated the COVID-19 pandemic (2011-2018). The CDR3 totals 16 residues. Trimming took off 3 bases at V and 0 bases at J, with 14 bases between the two ends. CDR1 and CDR2 (germline): KGHSH, LQKENI. The Oncomine TCR Beta short-read assay was applied to DNA of cultured CD4+ T cells. From CD4+ T cells that had been cultured, genomic DNA was extracted. A single record per CDR3 protein comes from TCRdb applying MiXCR to the PCR reads. Of approximately 2,500 distinct CDR3 sequences detected, about 20% appear once; the ten largest clones hold 20% to 30%.

This clonotype was obtained from a human donor in good health. Sequencing input: CD4+ T cells from blood, cultured in vitro. This chain links TRBV18 with TRBJ1-2; no clear D. CDR3 in DNA: TGTGCCAGCTCACCCTCAGCCGGGCAATCTAACTATGGCTACACCTTC. As protein: CASSPSAGQSNYGYTF.